This TCR beta chain was sequenced in a study of graft-versus-host responses after intestinal transplantation. Study-wide context: Every transplant recipient was induced with anti-thymocyte globulin, then maintained on tacrolimus and steroids for two to four years.

A note on this clone: Antigen specificity is unknown.

Broader study findings: Maximum circulating GvH clone levels tracked with early post-transplant HvG decreases. Those patients showing graft-donor T cell macrochimerism displayed high graft-versus-host to host-versus-graft clonal ratios in allografts.

The table came from immunoSEQ multiplex PCR; TCRdb's copy has only in-frame clones and leaves some out. Of around 99,000 clones in the sample, roughly 87% were seen once. From germline, CDR1 is KGHSH and CDR2 LQKENI. The V and J ends lost 5 bases and 14 bases respectively, with 20 bases between them. The CDR3 extends over 13 amino acids. The receptor comes from a human donor who was the organ donor for an intestinal transplant. The rearrangement links TRBV18 to TRBJ2-3; perhaps D is TRBD1 or TRBD2 (5 bases each). Source: unstimulated CD4+ T cells sorted from spleen or lymph node cells, taken before transplant. CDR3: CASSTYRDEAMYF. CDR3 bases: TGTGCCAGCTCAACCTACCGGGACGAAGCGATGTATTTT.